These 4 T cell receptor beta chains came from one sample sequenced in a study of cytomegalovirus exposure and HLA in healthy donors. Use of 60 Vbeta and 13 Jbeta primers characterized the PCR. The data were produced by immunoSEQ multiplex PCR, yet TCRdb's version contains in-frame clones alone and is incomplete. This table has 150,000 to 180,000 clones, approximately 77% appearing once. Material for sequencing was PBMCs. The receptor set was obtained from a man between 18 and 29 years old in good health and CMV-seronegative.

The rearrangement links TRBV18 to TRBJ2-7; maybe TRBD2 (5 bases). CDR3 length: 15 amino acids. With 3 bases removed from V and 2 bases from J, the gap between germline ends came to 14 bases. Germline values: CDR1 KGHSH, CDR2 LQKENI. The CDR3 nucleotides read TGTGCCAGCTCACCTATCCGGGAATCTACCTACGAGCAGTACTTC. Residues: CASSPIRESTYEQYF.

This chain uses TRBV28 with TRBJ1-5; D is perhaps TRBD1 (5 bases). V gave up 5 bases and J gave up 3 bases, with 11 bases separating them. This CDR3 comprises 14 residues. Looked up from germline, CDR1 is MDHEN and CDR2 is SYDVKM. The CDR3 region has the DNA TGTGCCAGCAGTAGGACAACGGTCAATCAGCCCCAGCATTTT. Protein sequence: CASSRTTVNQPQHF.

The rearrangement uses TRBV7-9 and TRBJ2-1; 10 bases line up with TRBD2. The CDR3 spans 15 residues. V lost 4 bases to trimming and J lost 5 bases; unmatched junction nucleotides: 5. Germline assignment: CDR1 SEHNR and CDR2 FQNEAQ (reference sequence). The CDR3 nucleotides read TGTGCCAGCAGCTCTCCGGGACTAGCGCACAATGAGCAGTTCTTC. Translated, it gives CASSSPGLAHNEQFF.

The chain has TRBV6-1 and TRBJ2-7; 7 nucleotides align to TRBD1. Germline V gives CDR1 MNHNS, CDR2 SASEGT. J lost 1 base, V lost 10 bases, and 4 bases had no gene match. CDR3 length: 12 amino acids. In nucleotides, the CDR3 is TGTGCCACTCGGGACAGTTCCTACGAGCAGTACTTC. It encodes CATRDSSYEQYF.